This TCR beta chain is drawn from a study of T cells expressing NK-cell markers. About the study: Sorted CD3+CD56-NKG2C+, CD3+CD56+NKG2C+ and CD3+CD56+NKG2C- T cells supplied the TCR beta repertoires. Study findings and constraints: Of CD8+ T cells, roughly 1.0-7.5% belonged to dominant NKG2C+ clonotypes in several donors.

TCRdb reprocessed the 5' RACE reads, keeping one entry per CDR3 protein, no DNA. This listing includes approximately 440,000 distinct CDR3 sequences. This CDR3 is 12 amino acids long. Germline-derived CDR1 and CDR2 are ENHRY and SYGVKD. As concerns this clonotype: Its target is unknown.

Sequencing used blood T cells: a sorted CD56 or NKG2C T cell subset, CD4+ or CD8+ T cells, or bulk PBMC T cells (not recorded which). The source is a woman aged 50 to 60 in good health. The chain employs TRBV10-3 and TRBJ1-5; TCRdb's D gene call, TRBD1, goes unchecked for lack of DNA. The CDR3 region is CAISESGGPQHF.